The present entry profiles one TCR beta chain with its context. No antigen is known for it. Using unique molecular identifiers, the investigators prepared the TCRbeta library. From the PCR reads, TCRdb called clonotypes with MiXCR, one entry per CDR3 protein. This table holds about 870,000 distinct CDR3 sequences, 16% found once. The data belong to a study of T-cell reconstitution after alpha-beta-depleted transplantation in children. Study-level results: One year after transplant, T-cell counts and diversity came mostly from newly produced T cells.

The length of the CDR3 is 12 residues. Germline loops: CDR1 SQVTM, CDR2 ANQGSEA. V lost 4 bases and J lost 7, with 11 bases in between. The genes are TRBV29-1 and TRBJ1-5, with D unresolved. Here the sequenced sample was PBMCs, mostly from graft donor cells, taken 360 days after TCRalphabeta/CD19-depleted stem cell transplant. This TCR derives from a male patient between 10 and 17 years old who had a stem cell transplant for acute lymphoblastic leukemia, so the T cells may come from the graft donor. The CDR3: CSVVLNGQPQHF. The CDR3 DNA sequence: TGCAGCGTTGTACTCAACGGGCAGCCCCAGCATTTT.